Listed here are 7 T cell receptor beta chains from one sample, sequenced in a study of post-analysis software for immune sequencing data. Study results and limitations: The five TRBV segments detected at higher frequency in patients than in controls included TRBV5-6, TRBV5-1 and TRBV20-1.

Their cognate antigens are unknown. cDNA libraries of TCR beta carried unique molecular identifiers. MiXCR, applied by TCRdb to the PCR reads, yields one record per CDR3 protein. This table holds roughly 800,000 distinct CDR3 sequences, approximately 57% found once. The sample comprised blood. The receptors stem from a girl aged 5 to 17 with multiple sclerosis.

As to this clonotype: Compared with germline, one end of the junction differs, possibly owing to a read error. V usage is TRBV15 and J usage is TRBJ2-7; D is perhaps TRBD1 or TRBD2 (6 bases each). Germline V lookup: CDR1 LNHNV, CDR2 YYDKDF (reference sequence). This CDR3 comprises 15 residues. CDR3 sequence reads: CATSRDSGAVYERYF. CDR3 nucleotides: TGTGCCACCAGCAGAGATTCGGGGGCAGTCTACGAGCGGTACTTC.

This clonotype came up a few times. This chain connects TRBV2 to TRBJ1-2; the D gene is possibly TRBD1 (5 bases). Trimming shortened V by 8 bases and J by 8 bases, and 18 bases separated the two germline ends. This CDR3 is 13 amino acids long. Germline V gene data show CDR1 as SNHLY and CDR2 as FYNNEI. The CDR3 region has the DNA TGTGCCAGCCTAATTGGCCCAGGGCACGGCTACACCTTC. This translates into CASLIGPGHGYTF.

This clonotype appeared a single time. The chain employs TRBV29-1 and TRBJ1-4; D may be TRBD1 (6 bases). CDR3 length equals 15 residues. V was clipped by 0 bases and J by 7 bases, with 15 bases between them. Germline lookup yields CDR1 SQVTM and CDR2 ANQGSEA. The DNA for the CDR3 is TGCAGCGTTGAAGATATATCAGAACAGGGTGAAAAACTGTTTTTT. Translation: CSVEDISEQGEKLFF.

In the case of this clonotype: The junction and the germline gene differ at one end; a read error may be behind it. This chain connects TRBV10-3 to TRBJ2-3; D unclear. Germline-derived CDR1 and CDR2 are ENHRY and SYGVKD. CDR3 size: 14 residues. Here the CDR3 reads CAISERSSTDTQYF. Written as DNA, the CDR3 is TGTGCCATCAGTGAGCGGTCATCCACAGACACGCAGTATTTT.

The chain has TRBV7-2 and TRBJ2-5; D might be TRBD1 or TRBD2, each matching 6 bases. This CDR3 has 13 amino acids. From germline, CDR1 is SGHTA and CDR2 FQGNSA. V was pared by 8 bases and J by 4 bases, with 14 bases between. In DNA form, the CDR3 reads TGTGCCAGCGGGGGGCCTCGCGGAGAGACCCAGTACTTC. It encodes CASGGPRGETQYF.

In this sample, this clonotype turned up a few times. This sequence joins TRBV15 and TRBJ2-1, with a tentative D call TRBD2 (6 bases). Trimming shortened V by 0 bases and J by 1 base, and 22 bases separated the two germline ends. CDR3 length: 20 amino acids. Germline CDR1 LNHNV, CDR2 YYDKDF (reference sequence). The CDR3 bases are TGTGCCACCAGCAGAGATTCCTTCGATATATGGAGGGGATCCTACAATGAGCAGTTCTTC. Its protein is CATSRDSFDIWRGSYNEQFF.

The rearrangement links TRBV27 to TRBJ2-1; 10 nucleotides align to TRBD2. The V segment lost 5 bases and the J segment 5 bases; nucleotides outside the gene matches: 9. The germline CDR1 and CDR2 sequences are MNHEY and SMNVEV (reference sequence). The CDR3 runs to 16 residues. The CDR3: CASSLLGTSANNEQFF. As DNA, the CDR3 is TGTGCCAGCAGTCTCCTCGGGACTAGCGCCAACAATGAGCAGTTCTTC.